This T cell receptor beta chain was profiled in a study of PD-L1 blockade in urothelial cancer. General study findings and limits: It was durable-benefit patients whose tumor-associated blood clones expanded more at 3 weeks.

Clones were read by immunoSEQ multiplex PCR, and TCRdb kept only the in-frame ones, dropping some. The profile shows tens of thousands of clones, almost 90% of them singletons. Comments on this clone: The antigen is undetermined.

Time point noted: peripheral blood 6 weeks after treatment start. V lost 5 bases, J lost 2 bases, and 7 bases stayed unmatched. Looked up from germline, CDR1 is SEHNR and CDR2 is FQNEAQ (reference sequence). This CDR3 is 15 amino acids long. The input for sequencing was PBMCs, taken around atezolizumab (anti-PD-L1) treatment. This chain links TRBV7-9 with TRBJ2-3; TRBD1 agrees at 7 bases. This TCR was sampled from a man aged 55 to 70 with urothelial cancer. CDR3 coding DNA: TGTGCCAGCAGCCTTACAGGGGATGACACAGATACGCAGTATTTT. As protein: CASSLTGDDTDTQYF.